This T cell receptor (beta chain) was retrieved from a study of T-cell memory formation after mild COVID-19. Study background: TCR clusters largely stayed donor specific. Overall study findings and caveats: The appearance of some responding clones in pre-infection memory suggested that cross-reactive memory joined.

For this clonotype: Its antigen is unknown.

Germline V gene data show CDR1 as LGHDT and CDR2 as YNNKEL (reference sequence). The V end lost 0 bases, the J end lost 8 bases, and 19 bases lay between the germline ends. The CDR3 contains 17 residues. TCRdb fed the 5' RACE reads into MiXCR, producing one record per CDR3 protein. The sample records about 90,000 distinct CDR3 sequences, roughly 16% being singletons. The sequencing sample was made of PBMCs or a T cell subset sorted from them (not recorded which). This clonotype was sampled from a man between 18 and 29 years old who had mild COVID-19 (a few samples of this study predate the infection). Cell type and time point are not known. The chain recombines TRBV3-1 with TRBJ1-4; no clear D gene. DNA for the CDR3: TGTGCCAGCAGCCAAGAGACTGGGCGGGGTCGGCGGGAAAAACTGTTTTTT. Protein sequence: CASSQETGRGRREKLFF.